This is a list of T cell receptor beta chains from one sample in a study of metastatic and nonmetastatic thyroid tumors. Through MiXCR, TCRdb re-clonotyped the PCR reads. The sample holds tens of thousands of clones, around 21% seen once. The sample taken for sequencing was blood. The receptors here all came from a female donor with papillary thyroid cancer or a benign thyroid nodule (not recorded which). Some clones in this sample may be carry-over from other donors' samples. CDR3s include the opening cysteine and the closing phenylalanine or tryptophan. D genes are given only for firm matches. Clone size is not always given. Where it is, it says once, few, many or a class for expanded clones.

J,D,V,size,CDR3,DNA
TRBJ2-7,TRBD2,TRBV28,NA,CASSTRTSHSPYEHYF,TGTGCCAGCAGTACCAGGACTAGCCATTCCCCCTACGAGCATTACTTC
TRBJ2-7,TRBD1,TRBV6-5,medium-sized,CASSYQGAGSYEQYF,TGTGCCAGCAGTTACCAGGGGGCAGGCTCCTACGAGCAGTACTTC
TRBJ2-7,NA,TRBV19,many,CASSKTRQPIYEQYF,TGTGCCAGTAGTAAGACTAGACAGCCTATCTACGAGCAGTACTTC
TRBJ2-7,NA,TRBV18,NA,CASSPSDYNYEQYF,TGTGCCAGCTCCCCTTCTGACTACAACTACGAGCAGTACTTC
TRBJ2-7,NA,TRBV3-1,many,CASSQDRAEQYF,TGTGCCAGCAGCCAAGACCGAGCGGAGCAGTACTTC
TRBJ2-3,TRBD2,TRBV27,few,CASSLLAELYTDTQYF,TGTGCCAGCAGTTTACTAGCGGAATTGTACACAGATACGCAGTATTTT
TRBJ2-7,TRBD1,TRBV11-1,few,CASSWNRGFSYEQYF,TGTGCCAGCAGCTGGAACAGGGGTTTCTCCTACGAGCAGTACTTC
TRBJ2-3,TRBD2,TRBV9,many,CASSYQTSGSGPADTQYF,TGTGCCAGCAGCTACCAGACTAGCGGGAGCGGGCCCGCAGATACGCAGTATTTT
TRBJ1-5,NA,TRBV19,once,CASSPRVGLSGTQHF,TGTGCCAGTAGCCCCAGGGTTGGGTTAAGCGGGACCCAGCATTTT
TRBJ2-2,NA,TRBV11-3,many,CASSSTFRESTGELFF,TGTGCCAGCAGCTCCACATTTAGGGAAAGCACCGGGGAGCTGTTTTTT
TRBJ1-1,NA,TRBV19,NA,CASKVGGGNTEAFF,TGTGCCAGTAAGGTTGGGGGGGGTAACACTGAAGCTTTCTTT
TRBJ2-7,NA,TRBV19,few,CASVDSEAPYEQYF,TGTGCCAGTGTTGACAGCGAAGCCCCTTACGAGCAGTACTTC
TRBJ2-7,NA,TRBV3-1,many,CASSPPVGEQYF,TGTGCCAGCAGCCCCCCGGTGGGCGAGCAGTACTTC
TRBJ2-7,TRBD2,TRBV3-1,many,CASSPGTSGLEQYF,TGTGCCAGCAGTCCCGGGACTAGCGGCCTCGAGCAGTACTTC
TRBJ2-7,TRBD2,TRBV6-2/TRBV6-3,medium-sized,CASTVGRASYEQYF,TGTGCCAGCACCGTCGGGAGGGCCTCCTACGAGCAGTACTTC
TRBJ2-7,TRBD1,TRBV5-4,NA,CASSPGTGRAYEQYF,TGTGCCAGCAGCCCCGGGACAGGAAGGGCCTACGAGCAGTACTTC
TRBJ1-2,TRBD1,TRBV9,many,CASSVAGQAIYGYTF,TGTGCCAGCAGCGTAGCGGGACAGGCCATCTATGGCTACACCTTC
TRBJ2-7,NA,TRBV11-3,few,CASSPRSGYEQYF,TGTGCCAGCAGCCCCCGGTCAGGCTACGAGCAGTACTTC
TRBJ2-7,NA,TRBV5-1,many,CASSSARDAAEQYF,TGCGCCAGCAGCTCAGCCCGGGACGCGGCTGAGCAGTACTTC
TRBJ2-1,NA,TRBV6-4,medium-sized,CASSDSTENEQFF,TGTGCCAGCAGTGACTCGACGGAGAATGAGCAGTTCTTC
TRBJ1-2,NA,TRBV2,few,CASSEPPADDGYTF,TGTGCCAGCAGTGAGCCGCCCGCAGACGATGGATACACCTTC
TRBJ2-1,TRBD2,TRBV2,many,CASSGVREGLGEQFF,TGTGCCAGCAGTGGGGTCCGGGAGGGCCTGGGTGAGCAGTTCTTC
TRBJ1-6,NA,TRBV27,medium-sized,CASSLYATDNSPLHF,TGTGCCAGCAGTTTATATGCGACAGATAATTCACCCCTCCACTTT
TRBJ2-3,NA,TRBV20-1,many,CSARDIQAADTQYF,TGCAGTGCTAGAGATATACAGGCGGCAGATACGCAGTATTTT
TRBJ2-4,TRBD2,TRBV3-1,many,CASSLTSRRGDIQYF,TGTGCCAGCAGCCTTACGTCCCGGCGGGGGGACATTCAGTACTTC
TRBJ1-1,NA,TRBV30,few,CAWSVALGGDNDFF,TGTGCCTGGAGTGTAGCCCTAGGTGGCGATAATGATTTCTTT
TRBJ2-1,NA,TRBV4-1,many,CASSLMLSYNEQFF,TGCGCCAGCAGCCTCATGCTCTCCTACAATGAGCAGTTCTTC
TRBJ2-5,TRBD2,TRBV15,NA,CATSRDLGEGETQYF,TGTGCGACCAGCAGAGATCTGGGGGAGGGAGAGACCCAGTACTTC
TRBJ1-2,NA,TRBV5-8,NA,CASSLAWGAYGYTF,TGTGCCAGCAGCTTGGCTTGGGGTGCCTATGGCTACACCTTC
TRBJ2-1,TRBD1,TRBV24-1,NA,CATSDPSPSGQGFDNEQFF,TGTGCCACCAGTGATCCTTCCCCCTCGGGACAGGGGTTCGACAATGAGCAGTTCTTC
TRBJ2-1,TRBD2,TRBV24-1,many,CATSDFATSGRNSKNNEQFF,TGTGCCACCAGTGATTTTGCGACTAGCGGGAGAAACTCGAAGAACAATGAGCAGTTCTTC
TRBJ2-7,NA,TRBV6-1,few,CASSTLPSYEQYF,TGTGCCAGCAGTACGTTGCCCTCCTACGAGCAGTACTTC
TRBJ1-6,NA,TRBV6-1,NA,CASMRGLGGSPLHF,TGTGCCAGCATGCGGGGGTTAGGAGGGTCACCCCTCCACTTT
TRBJ2-2,NA,TRBV18,few,CASSPTDPRELFF,TGTGCCAGCTCACCGACGGACCCTAGGGAGCTGTTTTTT
TRBJ2-1,NA,TRBV4-1,many,CASSQVYNEQFF,TGCGCCAGCAGCCAAGTATACAATGAGCAGTTCTTC
TRBJ2-1,NA,TRBV20-1,many,CSASGIYNEQFF,TGCAGTGCTTCGGGGATTTACAATGAGCAGTTCTTC
TRBJ2-5,NA,TRBV24-1,many,CATKGGAVETQYF,TGTGCCACCAAGGGGGGCGCGGTGGAGACCCAGTACTTC
TRBJ2-1,TRBD2,TRBV30,many,CAWTDSGSFYNEQFF,TGTGCCTGGACCGATAGCGGGAGTTTCTACAATGAGCAGTTCTTC
TRBJ2-3,NA,TRBV5-1,many,CASSPAGTDTQYF,TGCGCCAGCAGCCCGGCGGGGACGGATACGCAGTATTTT
TRBJ1-2,NA,TRBV7-9,NA,CASSLRDTANYGYTF,TGTGCCAGCAGCCTCCGGGACACCGCTAACTATGGCTACACCTTC
TRBJ2-3,NA,TRBV5-1,many,CASSLVQATDTQYF,TGCGCCAGCAGCTTGGTTCAGGCCACAGATACGCAGTATTTT
TRBJ2-7,TRBD2,TRBV27,few,CASRTSEAGVYEQYF,TGTGCCAGCAGGACCTCTGAGGCGGGAGTATACGAGCAGTACTTC
TRBJ2-1,TRBD2,TRBV20-1,many,CSAQGLAGNYNEQFF,TGCAGTGCCCAGGGACTAGCGGGAAACTACAATGAGCAGTTCTTC